The subject of this entry is one T cell receptor (beta chain). CDR3 length: 15 residues. The germline V gene has CDR1 SGDLS and CDR2 YYNGEE. V was pared by 4 bases and J by 8 bases, with 11 bases of the junction left unmatched. Extracted RNA was reverse transcribed, and the resulting cDNA served as sequencing template. Generated by immunoSEQ multiplex PCR, the TCRdb table keeps only in-frame clones and is missing some. The sample lists some 5,400 clones; over 60% were seen once. This sample's treatment: oral pan-JAK inhibitor, 5-10 mg twice daily. Samples from alopecia areata patients were lesional scalp punch biopsies and peripheral blood. The sample belongs to a study of CD8+ T cells in alopecia areata. Study-wide background: Treated patients were dosed with oral tofacitinib, taking 5 to 10 mg twice daily.

This TCR was recovered from a human donor with alopecia areata. The sample was skin, taken at week 24, from a patient treated with tofacitinib. The chain joins TRBV9 to TRBJ1-4; 7 positions agree with TRBD1. The CDR3 loop is CASSQDPTGREKLFF. The CDR3 DNA reads TGTGCCAGCAGCCAAGACCCGACAGGGCGGGAAAAACTGTTTTTT.